These T cell receptor beta chains were read from a single sample in a study of T-cell reconstitution after alpha-beta-depleted transplantation in children. From the PCR reads, TCRdb called clonotypes with MiXCR, one entry per CDR3 protein. The sample has 670,000 or so distinct CDR3 sequences, around 12% seen once. The sample in question was PBMCs, obtained before TCRalphabeta/CD19-depleted stem cell transplant. These receptor sequences come from a girl aged 2-10 years with congenital amegakaryocytic thrombocytopenia, due to receive a stem cell transplant. Both conserved end residues are part of each CDR3. Each record gives: CDR3 protein, CDR3 DNA, D gene, J gene, V gene, clone size. The D gene is left open where the match is weak. Size is stated for part of the rows, as once, few or many counts, or as a class when the clone is expanded.

cdr3_aa: CASSPRGTNQPQHF; cdr3_nt: TGTGCCAGCTCACCAAGGGGCACCAATCAGCCCCAGCATTTT; d_call: NA; j_call: TRBJ1-5; v_call: TRBV18; clone_size: NA
cdr3_aa: CAWSPDFFEQYF; cdr3_nt: TGTGCCTGGAGTCCCGATTTCTTTGAGCAGTACTTC; d_call: NA; j_call: TRBJ2-7; v_call: TRBV30; clone_size: NA
cdr3_aa: CASSPDIYTGELFF; cdr3_nt: TGTGCCAGCAGCCCGGACATATACACCGGGGAGCTGTTTTTT; d_call: NA; j_call: TRBJ2-2; v_call: TRBV12-3/TRBV12-4; clone_size: many
cdr3_aa: CASSVNPGTKEHEQYF; cdr3_nt: TGCGCCAGCAGCGTCAACCCCGGGACTAAGGAGCACGAGCAGTACTTC; d_call: TRBD2; j_call: TRBJ2-7; v_call: TRBV5-1; clone_size: many
cdr3_aa: CASSPPGGAFPLQETQYF; cdr3_nt: TGTGCCAGCAGCCCGCCTGGAGGGGCGTTCCCTCTCCAAGAGACCCAGTACTTC; d_call: NA; j_call: TRBJ2-5; v_call: TRBV7-8; clone_size: few
cdr3_aa: CASSLWTGGRNTGELFF; cdr3_nt: TGCGCCAGCAGCCTCTGGACAGGGGGTAGGAACACCGGGGAGCTGTTTTTT; d_call: TRBD1; j_call: TRBJ2-2; v_call: TRBV5-1; clone_size: many
cdr3_aa: CASSQLIRRAKGDTGELFF; cdr3_nt: TGTGCCAGCAGCCAACTTATTAGAAGGGCGAAGGGGGACACCGGGGAGCTGTTTTTT; d_call: NA; j_call: TRBJ2-2; v_call: TRBV14; clone_size: NA
cdr3_aa: CSVPGVGTGELFF; cdr3_nt: TGCAGCGTGCCAGGGGTCGGCACCGGGGAGCTGTTTTTT; d_call: NA; j_call: TRBJ2-2; v_call: TRBV29-1; clone_size: NA
cdr3_aa: CASSFLTSGSNEQFF; cdr3_nt: TGCGCCAGCAGCTTCCTGACTAGCGGGAGCAATGAGCAGTTCTTC; d_call: TRBD2; j_call: TRBJ2-1; v_call: TRBV5-1; clone_size: many
cdr3_aa: CASSPQLHTGELFF; cdr3_nt: TGCGCCAGCAGCCCACAGCTCCACACCGGGGAGCTGTTTTTT; d_call: NA; j_call: TRBJ2-2; v_call: TRBV5-1; clone_size: NA
cdr3_aa: CASTRGDRGYSEQYF; cdr3_nt: TGTGCCAGCACTCGTGGGGACAGGGGGTATTCCGAGCAGTACTTC; d_call: TRBD1; j_call: TRBJ2-7; v_call: TRBV6-1; clone_size: NA
cdr3_aa: CASPRTSGSRAKNIQYF; cdr3_nt: TGTGCCAGCCCCCGAACTAGCGGGAGTCGGGCCAAAAACATTCAGTACTTC; d_call: TRBD2; j_call: TRBJ2-4; v_call: TRBV28; clone_size: NA
cdr3_aa: CSAQGGNTEAFF; cdr3_nt: TGCAGTGCACAAGGGGGGAACACTGAAGCTTTCTTT; d_call: NA; j_call: TRBJ1-1; v_call: TRBV20-1; clone_size: few
cdr3_aa: CASSLNVGGMAYEQYF; cdr3_nt: TGCGCCAGCAGCCTCAATGTTGGAGGGATGGCCTACGAGCAGTACTTC; d_call: NA; j_call: TRBJ2-7; v_call: TRBV5-1; clone_size: NA
cdr3_aa: CASSPGGGPEAFF; cdr3_nt: TGTGCCAGCAGCCCCGGGGGGGGTCCTGAAGCTTTCTTT; d_call: NA; j_call: TRBJ1-1; v_call: TRBV7-3; clone_size: many
cdr3_aa: CASSLPGSEQYF; cdr3_nt: TGTGCCAGCAGCTTGCCAGGGTCCGAGCAGTACTTC; d_call: NA; j_call: TRBJ2-7; v_call: TRBV5-6; clone_size: few
cdr3_aa: CASSSSSPTTQYF; cdr3_nt: TGTGCCAGCTCGTCAAGCTCCCCAACGACCCAGTACTTC; d_call: NA; j_call: TRBJ2-5; v_call: TRBV12-3/TRBV12-4; clone_size: many
cdr3_aa: CASSPWAFSDTQYF; cdr3_nt: TGCGCCAGCAGCCCCTGGGCCTTTTCAGATACGCAGTATTTT; d_call: NA; j_call: TRBJ2-3; v_call: TRBV5-1; clone_size: NA
cdr3_aa: CASALGLASNEQFF; cdr3_nt: TGTGCCAGCGCCCTGGGACTAGCGAGCAATGAGCAGTTCTTC; d_call: TRBD2; j_call: TRBJ2-1; v_call: TRBV6-1; clone_size: NA
cdr3_aa: CASSFASTGMEQYF; cdr3_nt: TGTGCCAGCAGCTTCGCTTCGACTGGAATGGAGCAGTACTTC; d_call: NA; j_call: TRBJ2-7; v_call: TRBV11-2; clone_size: once
cdr3_aa: CASSETPANYGYTF; cdr3_nt: TGTGCCAGCAGTGAGACGCCAGCTAACTATGGCTACACCTTC; d_call: NA; j_call: TRBJ1-2; v_call: TRBV6-1; clone_size: NA
cdr3_aa: CASTERSYTGELFF; cdr3_nt: TGTGCCAGCACAGAGCGGAGTTACACCGGGGAGCTGTTTTTT; d_call: NA; j_call: TRBJ2-2; v_call: TRBV7-9; clone_size: NA
cdr3_aa: CASSPWGQGPNTGELFF; cdr3_nt: TGTGCCAGCTCACCGTGGGGCCAGGGCCCAAACACCGGGGAGCTGTTTTTT; d_call: NA; j_call: TRBJ2-2; v_call: TRBV18; clone_size: NA
cdr3_aa: CASSERSRNIQYF; cdr3_nt: TGTGCCAGCAGTGAACGGTCGAGGAACATTCAGTACTTC; d_call: NA; j_call: TRBJ2-4; v_call: TRBV2; clone_size: many
cdr3_aa: CASSLGWGTSNQPQHF; cdr3_nt: TGTGCCAGCAGTCTTGGGTGGGGGACTAGCAATCAGCCCCAGCATTTT; d_call: NA; j_call: TRBJ1-5; v_call: TRBV27; clone_size: many
cdr3_aa: CASSDLREAAETQYF; cdr3_nt: TGTGCCAGCAGTGATTTGCGGGAGGCCGCGGAGACCCAGTACTTC; d_call: TRBD2; j_call: TRBJ2-5; v_call: TRBV2; clone_size: NA
cdr3_aa: CASSENPGTGGTQQFF; cdr3_nt: TGTGCCAGCAGCGAAAACCCCGGGACTGGGGGGACTCAGCAGTTCTTC; d_call: NA; j_call: TRBJ2-1; v_call: TRBV7-7; clone_size: NA
cdr3_aa: CAGKPAGVSFLVDEQFF; cdr3_nt: TGTGCCGGAAAACCAGCGGGAGTTTCCTTTTTGGTCGATGAGCAGTTCTTC; d_call: TRBD2; j_call: TRBJ2-1; v_call: TRBV28; clone_size: few
cdr3_aa: CASSQPLMVNEQFF; cdr3_nt: TGCGCCAGCAGCCAACCACTCATGGTCAATGAGCAGTTCTTC; d_call: NA; j_call: TRBJ2-1; v_call: TRBV4-1; clone_size: many
cdr3_aa: CARGPGLITGELFF; cdr3_nt: TGTGCCAGGGGCCCCGGACTGATCACCGGGGAGCTGTTTTTT; d_call: NA; j_call: TRBJ2-2; v_call: TRBV4-2; clone_size: NA
cdr3_aa: CASSLGFLEDSFTDTQYF; cdr3_nt: TGTGCCAGCAGCTTAGGGTTCTTAGAGGACTCCTTCACAGATACGCAGTATTTT; d_call: NA; j_call: TRBJ2-3; v_call: TRBV11-2; clone_size: many
cdr3_aa: CSVEKDRANEQFF; cdr3_nt: TGCAGTGTAGAAAAGGACAGGGCCAATGAGCAGTTCTTC; d_call: TRBD1; j_call: TRBJ2-1; v_call: TRBV20-1; clone_size: many
cdr3_aa: CASSLTGKLNNEQFF; cdr3_nt: TGTGCCAGCAGTCTGACAGGGAAGTTAAACAATGAGCAGTTCTTC; d_call: TRBD1; j_call: TRBJ2-1; v_call: TRBV11-2; clone_size: few
cdr3_aa: CSGKVAGGPYNEQFF; cdr3_nt: TGCAGTGGGAAGGTAGCGGGAGGGCCCTACAATGAGCAGTTCTTC; d_call: TRBD2; j_call: TRBJ2-1; v_call: TRBV20-1; clone_size: many
cdr3_aa: CASSLAEGLAEVYEQYF; cdr3_nt: TGCGCCAGCAGCTTGGCCGAAGGACTAGCGGAGGTTTACGAGCAGTACTTC; d_call: TRBD2; j_call: TRBJ2-7; v_call: TRBV5-1; clone_size: NA
cdr3_aa: CAISESGLAEQFF; cdr3_nt: TGTGCCATCAGTGAGTCCGGACTAGCAGAGCAGTTCTTC; d_call: TRBD2; j_call: TRBJ2-1; v_call: TRBV10-3; clone_size: many
cdr3_aa: CASSLSGLNYNEQFF; cdr3_nt: TGCGCCAGCAGCCTGAGCGGGCTCAACTACAATGAGCAGTTCTTC; d_call: NA; j_call: TRBJ2-1; v_call: TRBV5-1; clone_size: NA
cdr3_aa: CASRPGQGVNEQFF; cdr3_nt: TGTGCCAGCAGACCGGGACAGGGGGTCAATGAGCAGTTCTTC; d_call: TRBD1; j_call: TRBJ2-1; v_call: TRBV27; clone_size: many
cdr3_aa: CASRSRRGTDTQYF; cdr3_nt: TGTGCCAGCAGGTCACGCCGCGGCACAGATACGCAGTATTTT; d_call: NA; j_call: TRBJ2-3; v_call: TRBV7-6; clone_size: few
cdr3_aa: CATSTYSGTQETQYF; cdr3_nt: TGTGCCACCAGCACCTATAGCGGGACGCAAGAGACCCAGTACTTC; d_call: TRBD2; j_call: TRBJ2-5; v_call: TRBV15; clone_size: NA
cdr3_aa: CASNRWGVSNGYTF; cdr3_nt: TGTGCCAGCAACCGATGGGGGGTCTCGAACGGCTACACCTTC; d_call: NA; j_call: TRBJ1-2; v_call: TRBV6-1; clone_size: many
cdr3_aa: CSVAENTGELFF; cdr3_nt: TGCAGCGTTGCTGAAAACACCGGGGAGCTGTTTTTT; d_call: NA; j_call: TRBJ2-2; v_call: TRBV29-1; clone_size: many
cdr3_aa: CASSEPRGPSYNEQFF; cdr3_nt: TGTGCCAGCAGTGAACCCAGGGGCCCCTCCTACAATGAGCAGTTCTTC; d_call: NA; j_call: TRBJ2-1; v_call: TRBV12-3/TRBV12-4; clone_size: few
cdr3_aa: CASSLGGTGVVTEAFF; cdr3_nt: TGCGCCAGCAGCTTGGGCGGGACAGGGGTTGTCACTGAAGCTTTCTTT; d_call: TRBD1; j_call: TRBJ1-1; v_call: TRBV5-1; clone_size: NA
cdr3_aa: CASSQIRGGMNEQFF; cdr3_nt: TGTGCCAGCAGCCAAATTAGGGGGGGCATGAACGAGCAGTTCTTC; d_call: NA; j_call: TRBJ2-1; v_call: TRBV4-2; clone_size: many
cdr3_aa: CASKLLRQGAAGELFF; cdr3_nt: TGTGCCAGCAAACTTCTTCGACAGGGGGCCGCCGGGGAGCTGTTTTTT; d_call: TRBD1; j_call: TRBJ2-2; v_call: TRBV2; clone_size: few
cdr3_aa: CASSISGPDTQYF; cdr3_nt: TGCGCCAGCAGCATATCAGGGCCAGATACGCAGTATTTT; d_call: NA; j_call: TRBJ2-3; v_call: TRBV5-1; clone_size: NA
cdr3_aa: CASSLSGLAGVKNEQFF; cdr3_nt: TGCGCCAGCAGTCTTTCGGGACTAGCGGGAGTTAAAAATGAGCAGTTCTTC; d_call: TRBD2; j_call: TRBJ2-1; v_call: TRBV4-1; clone_size: NA
cdr3_aa: CASSLSASGSKYEQFF; cdr3_nt: TGTGCCAGCAGTTTATCGGCTAGCGGGAGTAAGTATGAGCAGTTCTTC; d_call: TRBD2; j_call: TRBJ2-1; v_call: TRBV12-3/TRBV12-4; clone_size: many
cdr3_aa: CASRETSGSTKNIQYF; cdr3_nt: TGCGCCAGCAGGGAAACTAGCGGGAGCACTAAAAACATTCAGTACTTC; d_call: TRBD2; j_call: TRBJ2-4; v_call: TRBV5-1; clone_size: NA
cdr3_aa: CAIQAGQAYEQYF; cdr3_nt: TGTGCCATCCAGGCAGGACAGGCCTACGAGCAGTACTTC; d_call: TRBD1; j_call: TRBJ2-7; v_call: TRBV2; clone_size: NA
cdr3_aa: CSVEDPRREFREQYF; cdr3_nt: TGCAGCGTTGAAGACCCTCGGAGGGAGTTCAGGGAGCAGTACTTC; d_call: NA; j_call: TRBJ2-7; v_call: TRBV29-1; clone_size: NA
cdr3_aa: CASSPSDPNTEAFF; cdr3_nt: TGTGCCAGCTCACCTTCAGACCCGAACACTGAAGCTTTCTTT; d_call: NA; j_call: TRBJ1-1; v_call: TRBV18; clone_size: many
cdr3_aa: CASSLTPGRGYGEQYF; cdr3_nt: TGCGCCAGCAGCTTGACCCCCGGCAGGGGATATGGCGAGCAGTACTTC; d_call: NA; j_call: TRBJ2-7; v_call: TRBV5-1; clone_size: NA
cdr3_aa: CASSSAVRGTDTQYF; cdr3_nt: TGTGCCAGCAGTTCGGCGGTGAGAGGCACAGATACGCAGTATTTT; d_call: NA; j_call: TRBJ2-3; v_call: TRBV6-2/TRBV6-3; clone_size: NA
cdr3_aa: CSARVGERPQHF; cdr3_nt: TGCAGTGCTAGAGTAGGGGAGAGACCCCAGCATTTT; d_call: NA; j_call: TRBJ1-5; v_call: TRBV20-1; clone_size: many
cdr3_aa: CASSLGRMVETQYF; cdr3_nt: TGTGCCAGCAGCCTCGGACGGATGGTTGAGACCCAGTACTTC; d_call: NA; j_call: TRBJ2-5; v_call: TRBV3-1; clone_size: NA
cdr3_aa: CASGTSGGPEFF; cdr3_nt: TGTGCCTCCGGGACTAGCGGGGGCCCCGAGTTCTTC; d_call: TRBD2; j_call: TRBJ2-1; v_call: TRBV10-3; clone_size: many
cdr3_aa: CASSLLIGNTIYF; cdr3_nt: TGTGCCAGCAGTTTGTTAATTGGAAACACCATATATTTT; d_call: NA; j_call: TRBJ1-3; v_call: TRBV28; clone_size: NA
cdr3_aa: CATSREGSGQVDEQYF; cdr3_nt: TGTGCCACCAGCAGAGAAGGATCGGGACAGGTGGACGAGCAGTACTTC; d_call: TRBD1; j_call: TRBJ2-7; v_call: TRBV15; clone_size: many